These 18 T cell receptor beta chains were all obtained from the same sample, sequenced in a study of T cell changes during pregnancy in multiple sclerosis (dated by TCRdb to between 2019 and 2020). The library was built by means of the immunoSEQ multiplex PCR assay. TCRdb mirrors the immuneACCESS table, restricted to in-frame sequences. Some clones are absent from its copies; in checked studies, under half trace to an unresolved V gene, and the reason for the others is unknown. This sample lists 30,000 or so clones; around 93% were detected once. 0.43% of the sample is in the top ten clones. Sample: CD4+ T cells from peripheral blood mononuclear cells, taken after pregnancy. These receptor sequences come from a female donor with multiple sclerosis, enrolled in a pregnancy study.

The genes are TRBV19 and TRBJ2-7; 7 nucleotides line up with TRBD1. The CDR3 runs to 14 residues. Trimming removed 3 bases from V and 1 base from J; junction bases left unmatched: 3. Germline-derived CDR1 and CDR2 are LNHDA and SQIVND (reference sequence). The CDR3: CASSIPGQSYEQYF. CDR3 in DNA: TGTGCCAGTAGTATCCCGGGACAGTCCTACGAGCAGTACTTC.

The J gene is TRBJ2-7, the V gene TRBV6-5; TRBD2 matches at 12 bases. CDR1 is MNHEY, CDR2 SVGAGI, per germline. The trim removed 0 bases at V and 4 bases at J, leaving 4 bases unmatched. This CDR3 has 16 residues. CDR3 bases: TGTGCCAGCAGTTACTCCTTGACTAGCGGGGGATACGAGCAGTACTTC. This translates into CASSYSLTSGGYEQYF.

The chain's CDR3 is CASSAELAGEGETQYF. The CDR3 DNA sequence: TGTGCCAGTAGTGCCGAGCTAGCGGGAGAGGGGGAGACCCAGTACTTC. The rearrangement links TRBV19 to TRBJ2-5; 10 bases agree with TRBD2. Trimming took 5 bases from V and 5 from J; bases not matched to a gene: 11. Germline V gene data show CDR1 as LNHDA and CDR2 as SQIVND (reference sequence). The CDR3 runs 16 residues.

The chain recombines TRBV2 with TRBJ1-1, with unresolved D. Deletions cut 4 bases from V and 11 bases from J, with 20 bases between. The CDR3 extends over 14 amino acids. The germline V gene has CDR1 SNHLY and CDR2 FYNNEI. The chain's CDR3 is CASSASTPRERAFF. The CDR3 region has the DNA TGTGCCAGCAGTGCCTCAACCCCCCGGGAAAGGGCTTTCTTT.

V usage is TRBV7-2 and J usage is TRBJ1-2; D is possibly TRBD1 (5 bases). The CDR3 sequence is 15 residues long. The germline V gene encodes CDR1 SGHTA and CDR2 FQGNSA. Trimming removed 3 bases from V and 2 bases from J, with 13 bases in between. In DNA form, the CDR3 reads TGTGCCAGCAGCTTCTCGACAGAGCCCAACTATGGCTACACCTTC. This codes for CASSFSTEPNYGYTF.

The CDR3 nucleotides read TGTGCCAGCAGTTCCGGGAGCTCCTACAATGAGCAGTTCTTC. It yields the protein CASSSGSSYNEQFF. The chain carries TRBV6-1 and TRBJ2-1; perhaps TRBD2 as D (6 bases). CDR3 length: 14 residues. Germline V gene data show CDR1 as MNHNS and CDR2 as SASEGT. Trimming pared 5 bases from V and 0 bases from J, leaving 8 bases between.

This chain links TRBV9 with TRBJ2-3; 9 nucleotides match TRBD1. This CDR3 is 15 amino acids long. The J segment lost 4 bases and the V segment lost 4 bases, leaving 7 bases of the junction unmatched. The V gene's germline CDR1 is SGDLS and CDR2 YYNGEE. Written as DNA, the CDR3 is TGTGCCAGCAGCCTCGGGACAGGGCTCCCAGATACGCAGTATTTT. It codes for CASSLGTGLPDTQYF.

The rearrangement links TRBV7-2 to TRBJ2-2; 8 bases are shared with TRBD2. This CDR3 has 14 amino acids. Germline V CDR1 and CDR2: SGHTA, FQGNSA. The V and J ends lost 4 bases and 5 bases, in that order; junction bases with no gene match: 3. The CDR3 DNA sequence: TGTGCCAGCAGCTCGAGCGGGGGAACCGGGGAGCTGTTTTTT. As protein: CASSSSGGTGELFF. Using reference TRBV7-2 and TRBJ2-2 for the parts outside the CDR3, the full variable domain is GAGVSQSPSNKVTEKGKDVELRCDPISGHTALYWYRQSLGQGLEFLIYFQGNSAPDKSGLPSDRFSAERTGGSVSTLTIQRTQQEDSAVYLCASSSSGGTGELFFGEGSRLTVL.

J is TRBJ2-5 and V is TRBV14, with 12 nucleotides matching TRBD2. The J call is uncertain, as TRBJ2-7 better fits the DNA end. This CDR3 is built from 16 residues. Germline V gene sequence: CDR1 SGHDN, CDR2 FVKESK. The CDR3 is CASSKSSGRGSYEQYF. In nucleotides, the CDR3 is TGTGCCAGCAGCAAATCTAGCGGGAGGGGCTCCTACGAGCAGTACTTC.

The chain is built from TRBV6-1 and TRBJ2-7; 7 nucleotides line up with TRBD1. CDR1 and CDR2 from the germline V gene are MNHNS and SASEGT. V gave up 7 bases and J gave up 2 bases; unmatched junction bases: 8. The CDR3 is 14 amino acids. Written as DNA, the CDR3 is TGTGCCAGCAATTTCAGGACAGGCCCCTACGAGCAGTACTTC. Protein sequence: CASNFRTGPYEQYF.

The V call is TRBV7-2, the J call TRBJ2-3, with 7 positions matching TRBD1. Germline assignment: CDR1 SGHTA and CDR2 FQGNSA. The CDR3 runs to 16 residues. V was pared by 5 bases and J by 1 base, with 9 bases of the junction left unmatched. This CDR3 reads CASSGQVLGGTDTQYF. CDR3 DNA sequence: TGTGCCAGCAGCGGACAGGTTTTGGGTGGCACAGATACGCAGTATTTT.

The V and J genes are TRBV9 and TRBJ2-3; 11 bases fit TRBD2. V lost 3 bases to trimming and J lost 0 bases; unmatched junction nucleotides: 6. Germline V lookup: CDR1 SGDLS, CDR2 YYNGEE. This CDR3 comprises 17 residues. Written as DNA, the CDR3 is TGTGCCAGCAGCGAGGGACTAGCGGAAACTAGCACAGATACGCAGTATTTT. It translates to CASSEGLAETSTDTQYF.

The chain employs TRBV7-2 and TRBJ2-7; D is undetermined. V shed 5 bases and J shed 0 bases, with 14 bases lying between them. The CDR3 is made up of 15 amino acids. Germline V lookup: CDR1 SGHTA, CDR2 FQGNSA. The CDR3 DNA is TGTGCCAGCAGCCCCATGCCTGGAGTCTCCTACGAGCAGTACTTC. It is translated as CASSPMPGVSYEQYF. Full variable domain (missing parts from reference TRBV7-2 and TRBJ2-7): GAGVSQSPSNKVTEKGKDVELRCDPISGHTALYWYRQSLGQGLEFLIYFQGNSAPDKSGLPSDRFSAERTGGSVSTLTIQRTQQEDSAVYLCASSPMPGVSYEQYFGPGTRLTVT.

CDR3 bases: TGCGCCAGCAGCTTGAGGTCTCAAGCGGGAGTGGGTGAGCAGTTCTTC. As protein: CASSLRSQAGVGEQFF. This chain connects TRBV5-1 to TRBJ2-1; 8 nucleotides agree with TRBD2. This CDR3 comprises 16 residues. After removal of 1 base from V and 9 bases from J, the junction contained 12 bases not matched to a gene. Germline loops: CDR1 SGHRS, CDR2 YFSETQ.

The V and J genes are TRBV9 and TRBJ2-5; 8 bases are shared with TRBD2. The CDR3 is 17 amino acids. Per germline, CDR1 SGDLS and CDR2 YYNGEE. Trimming took 4 bases from V and 5 from J; bases not matched to a gene: 16. As DNA, the CDR3 is TGTGCCAGCAGCACCCTGAGCGGGGGCTACCGTTTGGAGACCCAGTACTTC. Translation: CASSTLSGGYRLETQYF.

The chain combines TRBV7-9 with TRBJ2-2; TRBD1 matches 12 bases. Looked up from germline, CDR1 is SEHNR and CDR2 is FQNEAQ (reference sequence). V trimming: 5 bases; J trimming: 6 bases; junction bases outside the gene matches: 7. The CDR3 sequence is 16 residues long. In DNA form, the CDR3 reads TGTGCCAGCAGCCAATGGGGACAGGGGGCAGCCGGGGAGCTGTTTTTT. Its protein product is CASSQWGQGAAGELFF.

V is TRBV7-9 and J is TRBJ1-3, with a tentative D call TRBD1 (5 bases). Germline loops: CDR1 SEHNR, CDR2 FQNEAQ (reference sequence). There are 15 residues in the CDR3. V was pared by 3 bases and J by 4 bases, with 13 bases between. CDR3 protein: CASSLRGISGNTIYF. DNA for the CDR3: TGTGCCAGCAGCTTGCGGGGGATATCCGGAAACACCATATATTTT.

V and J are TRBV29-1 and TRBJ1-3; D is ambiguous. Trimming took 3 bases from V and 4 from J, leaving 10 bases between them. There are 13 residues in the CDR3. CDR1 is SQVTM, CDR2 ANQGSEA, per germline. The CDR3 reads CSVEEGSGNTIYF. For the CDR3, the DNA is TGCAGCGTTGAGGAGGGCTCGGGAAACACCATATATTTT.